The next 15 T cell receptor beta chains were all read from a single sample in a study of T cell responses to AZD1222 COVID-19 vaccine. Clones were sequenced by immunoSEQ multiplex PCR, and TCRdb holds only the in-frame ones, with some missing. Among more than 85,000 clones, roughly 87% were seen once, and the ten largest hold 35% to 45%. The sequences come from peripheral blood, collected 28 days after the second AZD1222 dose. The receptors derive from an adult who received the AZD1222 COVID-19 vaccine.

The V call is TRBV29-1, the J call TRBJ2-3; a possible D gene is TRBD1 (5 bases). The CDR3 spans 13 residues. V gave up 5 bases and J gave up 2 bases, with 11 bases separating them. Germline V lookup: CDR1 SQVTM, CDR2 ANQGSEA. CDR3 residues: CSVRTKYTDTQYF. The CDR3 DNA reads TGCAGCGTTAGGACAAAATACACAGATACGCAGTATTTT.

CDR3 sequence reads: CASSLAGQSTEAFF. DNA for the CDR3: TGCGCCAGCAGCTTGGCCGGACAGAGCACTGAAGCTTTCTTT. The chain uses TRBV5-1 and TRBJ1-1; a possible D gene is TRBD1 (6 bases). V lost 0 bases and J lost 4, with 10 bases in between. The germline V gene encodes CDR1 SGHRS and CDR2 YFSETQ. CDR3 length: 14 amino acids.

This clone has only a few counts. V usage is TRBV29-1 and J usage is TRBJ1-2; 8 bases are shared with TRBD1. This CDR3 comprises 12 residues. V lost 7 bases, J lost 3 bases, and 4 bases stayed unmatched. Germline V CDR1 and CDR2: SQVTM, ANQGSEA. The CDR3, as DNA: TGCAGCGCTGACAGGGGCTACTATGGCTACACCTTC. Translation gives CSADRGYYGYTF.

V and J are TRBV27 and TRBJ2-1; 7 bases are shared with TRBD2. The CDR3 extends over 18 amino acids. CDR1 and CDR2 from the germline V gene are MNHEY and SMNVEV (reference sequence). With 0 bases clipped from V and 0 bases from J, the junction kept 8 bases outside the gene matches. The CDR3 protein is CASSLSASSGFSYNEQFF. The CDR3 region has the DNA TGTGCCAGCAGTTTATCGGCGTCTAGCGGATTCTCCTACAATGAGCAGTTCTTC.

This clone was seen once. The CDR3 sequence is CASSFMTSYEQYF. In DNA form, the CDR3 reads TGTGCCAGCAGCTTTATGACTAGCTACGAGCAGTACTTC. The rearrangement uses TRBV7-2 and TRBJ2-7; D possibly corresponds to TRBD2 (6 bases). The CDR3 is made up of 13 amino acids. The germline V gene has CDR1 SGHTA and CDR2 FQGNSA. V dropped 3 bases and J dropped 3 bases, with 9 bases sitting between them. The full variable domain, rest sourced from reference TRBV7-2 and TRBJ2-7, is GAGVSQSPSNKVTEKGKDVELRCDPISGHTALYWYRQSLGQGLEFLIYFQGNSAPDKSGLPSDRFSAERTGGSVSTLTIQRTQQEDSAVYLCASSFMTSYEQYFGPGTRLTVT.

This chain joins TRBV14 and TRBJ2-7; 11 bases are shared with TRBD2. V lost 3 bases, J lost 0 bases, and 4 bases stayed unmatched. Germline V gene lookup returns CDR1 SGHDN and CDR2 FVKESK. This CDR3 region has 16 residues. CDR3 protein: CASSQGSGRASYEQYF. CDR3 sequence (DNA): TGTGCCAGCAGCCAGGGTAGCGGGAGGGCCTCCTACGAGCAGTACTTC. Looking up the rest from reference TRBV14 and TRBJ2-7 gives the full variable domain: EAGVTQFPSHSVIEKGQTVTLRCDPISGHDNLYWYRRVMGKEIKFLLHFVKESKQDESGMPNNRFLAERTGGTYSTLKVQPAELEDSGVYFCASSQGSGRASYEQYFGPGTRLTVT.

The genes are TRBV3-1 (or the pseudogene TRBV3-2) and TRBJ2-3; TRBD1 might be the D (6 bases). Germline CDR1 reads LGHDT; CDR2 reads YNNKEL (reference sequence). The length of the CDR3 is 13 residues. Trimming stripped 4 bases from V and 4 bases from J, with 9 bases between. In nucleotides, the CDR3 is TGTGCCAGCAGCCGCAAGGGGGCAGATACGCAGTATTTT. Amino acid sequence: CASSRKGADTQYF.

This clone is a singleton in its sample. The chain combines TRBV6-2 or TRBV6-3 with TRBJ2-1, with D tentatively TRBD2 (6 bases). Germline V gene sequence: CDR1 MNHEY, CDR2 SVGEGT. The CDR3 runs to 16 residues. With 6 bases removed from V and 0 bases from J, the gap between germline ends came to 15 bases. DNA of the CDR3: TGTGCCAGCAGCCCTAGCGCCCGAGGCTCCTACAATGAGCAGTTCTTC. Translating it yields CASSPSARGSYNEQFF.

The chain joins TRBV18 to TRBJ1-1; a weak D match, TRBD1 (6 bases). Germline lookup yields CDR1 KGHSH and CDR2 LQKENI. V was shortened by 0 bases and J by 2 bases, with 10 bases between the two germline ends. The CDR3 loop spans 15 amino acids. CDR3 sequence reads: CASSPPAGTNTEAFF. As DNA, the CDR3 is TGTGCCAGCTCACCACCGGCGGGGACAAACACTGAAGCTTTCTTT.

This chain uses TRBV7-2 with TRBJ2-5, with D unclear. Germline V lookup: CDR1 SGHTA, CDR2 FQGNSA. The CDR3 has 13 amino acids. Deletions cut 5 bases from V and 2 bases from J, with 9 bases between. The CDR3 loop reads CASSIGFQETQYF. The CDR3 DNA sequence: TGTGCCAGCAGCATTGGGTTTCAAGAGACCCAGTACTTC.

The chain recombines TRBV7-8 with TRBJ2-2; D not certain. Germline V gene lookup returns CDR1 SGHVS and CDR2 FQNEAQ. Trimming took off 4 bases at V and 9 bases at J, with 9 bases between the two ends. CDR3 length: 12 amino acids. The CDR3 reads CASSSTSRELFF. CDR3 DNA sequence: TGTGCCAGCAGCTCGACAAGCCGGGAGCTGTTTTTT.

This chain uses TRBV19 with TRBJ1-2; 8 nucleotides agree with TRBD1. J lost 7 bases, V lost 5 bases, and 9 bases had no gene match. Per germline, CDR1 LNHDA and CDR2 SQIVND (reference sequence). The CDR3 has 14 amino acids. This CDR3 reads CASSPPDRVAGYTF. The CDR3 nucleotides read TGTGCCAGTAGTCCGCCGGACAGGGTCGCTGGCTACACCTTC.

V and J are TRBV3-1 (or the pseudogene TRBV3-2) and TRBJ1-1; 8 bases line up with TRBD1. Germline V lookup: CDR1 LGHDT, CDR2 YNNKEL (reference sequence). The CDR3 consists of 13 residues. With V trimmed by 5 bases and J by 5 bases, 4 bases remained unmatched. The CDR3 DNA is TGTGCCAGCAGCTCCCGACAGGGGACTGAAGCTTTCTTT. Protein product: CASSSRQGTEAFF.

The chain employs TRBV5-8 and TRBJ2-5; possibly TRBD2 for D (6 bases). V lost 4 bases and J lost 4, with 17 bases in between. The CDR3 runs to 15 residues. Germline CDR1 SGHTS, CDR2 YDEGEE. The CDR3 region has the DNA TGTGCCAGCAGCCCACAGCGGGTAAGAAGAGAGACCCAGTACTTC. This encodes CASSPQRVRRETQYF.

The gene calls are TRBV6-5 and TRBJ1-4, with 8 bases aligning to TRBD1. V trimming: 7 bases; J trimming: 8 bases; junction bases outside the gene matches: 12. CDR1 and CDR2 from the germline V gene are MNHEY and SVGAGI. The CDR3 is made up of 15 amino acids. The CDR3 bases are TGTGCCAGCACCGCCGGACAGGGAGTAGGGGAAAAACTGTTTTTT. Encoded protein: CASTAGQGVGEKLFF.